These T cell receptor beta chains were read from a single sample in a study of T-cell reconstitution after alpha-beta-depleted transplantation in children. TCRdb passed the PCR reads through MiXCR, listing each CDR3 protein once. The table includes about 340,000 distinct CDR3 sequences, approximately 12% detected once. The sequencing used PBMCs, collected from the stem cell graft. Receptors originate from a human donor who donated a stem cell graft to a child with Fanconi anemia. CDR3s include the opening cysteine and the closing phenylalanine or tryptophan. The order of the fields is clone size, J gene, V gene, D gene, CDR3 protein, CDR3 DNA. The D gene is left open where the match is weak. Clone size is given for some rows only: seen once, a few or many times, or a class if the clone is expanded.

size: many; J: TRBJ2-1; V: TRBV30; D: NA; CDR3: CAWRDNGDVVF; DNA: TGTGCCTGGCGAGATAACGGGGATGTGGTCTTC
size: NA; J: TRBJ1-5; V: TRBV15; D: NA; CDR3: CATSRDTEPQHF; DNA: TGTGCCACCAGCAGAGATACAGAGCCCCAGCATTTT
size: NA; J: TRBJ1-2; V: TRBV11-2; D: NA; CDR3: CASSPVLVGGYGYTF; DNA: TGTGCCAGCAGCCCCGTTCTTGTGGGGGGCTATGGCTACACCTTC
size: NA; J: TRBJ2-5; V: TRBV6-1; D: TRBD2; CDR3: CASRKLGLQRGETQYF; DNA: TGTGCCAGCAGAAAATTGGGACTACAGAGGGGAGAGACCCAGTACTTC
size: many; J: TRBJ2-1; V: TRBV18; D: NA; CDR3: CASSPRTGYNEQFF; DNA: TGTGCCAGCTCACCTCGCACAGGCTACAATGAGCAGTTCTTC
size: many; J: TRBJ1-1; V: TRBV20-1; D: NA; CDR3: CSAVVRDTEAFF; DNA: TGCAGTGCCGTTGTGCGGGACACTGAAGCTTTCTTT
size: few; J: TRBJ1-1; V: TRBV6-2/TRBV6-3; D: NA; CDR3: CASSSDTLNTEAFF; DNA: TGTGCCAGCAGTTCAGATACCCTGAACACTGAAGCTTTCTTT
size: NA; J: TRBJ2-1; V: TRBV7-7; D: NA; CDR3: CASSSGPFMGEQFF; DNA: TGTGCTAGCAGCTCCGGACCCTTTATGGGTGAGCAGTTCTTC
size: NA; J: TRBJ2-5; V: TRBV5-4; D: TRBD2; CDR3: CASSQSLAGGRETQYF; DNA: TGTGCCAGCAGCCAGTCACTAGCGGGGGGGCGGGAGACCCAGTACTTC
size: many; J: TRBJ2-1; V: TRBV7-9; D: NA; CDR3: CASSLQGAYNEQFF; DNA: TGTGCCAGCAGCTTACAGGGCGCCTACAATGAGCAGTTCTTC
size: many; J: TRBJ2-4; V: TRBV7-8; D: NA; CDR3: CASSLGGESAKNIQYF; DNA: TGTGCCAGCAGCTTAGGAGGGGAATCGGCCAAAAACATTCAGTACTTC
size: many; J: TRBJ2-1; V: TRBV11-2; D: NA; CDR3: CASSLLSGPIQSSYNEQFF; DNA: TGTGCCAGCAGCTTACTTTCAGGCCCTATTCAAAGCTCCTACAATGAGCAGTTCTTC
size: few; J: TRBJ2-2; V: TRBV11-2; D: NA; CDR3: CASSLVSTANTGELFF; DNA: TGTGCCAGCAGCTTAGTCAGCACCGCGAACACCGGGGAGCTGTTTTTT
size: NA; J: TRBJ1-1; V: TRBV11-2; D: NA; CDR3: CASSLEAEDRAFF; DNA: TGTGCCAGCAGCTTAGAGGCAGAGGATCGAGCTTTCTTT
size: NA; J: TRBJ1-5; V: TRBV12-3/TRBV12-4; D: NA; CDR3: CASSLGGIKPQHF; DNA: TGTGCCAGCAGTTTGGGCGGCATCAAGCCCCAGCATTTT
size: many; J: TRBJ2-3; V: TRBV25-1; D: NA; CDR3: CASSEFISDTQYF; DNA: TGTGCCAGCAGTGAATTTATCTCAGATACGCAGTATTTT
size: few; J: TRBJ1-6; V: TRBV10-3; D: TRBD1; CDR3: CAISEGQGLGNSPLHF; DNA: TGTGCCATCAGTGAGGGACAGGGCCTAGGGAATTCACCCCTCCACTTT
size: NA; J: TRBJ1-4; V: TRBV11-2; D: NA; CDR3: CASSSPVGSNEKLFF; DNA: TGTGCCAGCAGCTCCCCGGTAGGGTCAAATGAAAAACTGTTTTTT
size: NA; J: TRBJ2-5; V: TRBV7-2; D: NA; CDR3: CASSGRTGRETQYF; DNA: TGTGCCAGCAGCGGACGGACTGGGAGGGAGACCCAGTACTTC
size: many; J: TRBJ1-1; V: TRBV5-1; D: NA; CDR3: CASSSGPMNTEAFF; DNA: TGCGCCAGCAGCTCCGGACCGATGAACACTGAAGCTTTCTTT
size: NA; J: TRBJ2-3; V: TRBV7-2; D: NA; CDR3: CASSLSTSRRTDTQYF; DNA: TGTGCCAGCAGCTTAAGTACCTCACGGAGGACAGATACGCAGTATTTT
size: NA; J: TRBJ1-5; V: TRBV6-1; D: TRBD1; CDR3: CASRPSGGDQPQHF; DNA: TGTGCCAGCAGACCATCAGGGGGCGATCAGCCCCAGCATTTT
size: few; J: TRBJ2-3; V: TRBV12-3/TRBV12-4; D: NA; CDR3: CASSSKNTQYF; DNA: TGTGCCAGCAGTTCAAAAAATACGCAGTATTTT
size: once; J: TRBJ1-6; V: TRBV2; D: NA; CDR3: CASSEGGLQNSPLHF; DNA: TGTGCCAGCAGTGAAGGGGGCCTCCAGAATTCACCCCTCCACTTT